The present T cell receptor (beta chain) was sequenced within a study of shared clonotypes between healthy human individuals. Notes on the study in general: Naive subsets generally exceeded memory subsets in estimated richness. Rarefaction gave evidence that sorted-subset sequencing remained incomplete despite large depth. When compared with the clonotypes that were shared by all four sorted-subset donors, the non-shared clonotypes turned out to have lower generation probabilities.

The protocol was immunoSEQ multiplex PCR, while the TCRdb copy is restricted to in-frame clones and leaves out a portion. The profile covers roughly 2.2 million clones, with 85% to 95% appearing a single time and approximately 0.4% taken by the ten largest. On this clone itself: The antigen remains unidentified.

The CDR3 is 13 residues long. Germline loops: CDR1 SGHTA, CDR2 FQGNSA. J was trimmed by 8 bases and V by 6 bases; bases with no gene match: 7. The sequence came from a man aged 18 to 30 in good health. Some clones in this sample may be carry-over from other donors' samples. The chain uses TRBV7-2 and TRBJ1-5; TRBD1 matches 7 bases. Sample: naive CD4+ T cells from PBMCs. The subset: CD45RA+ positively selected. CDR3 sequence: CASSYRGTEPQHF. The CDR3 bases are TGTGCCAGCAGTTACAGGGGTACGGAGCCCCAGCATTTT. Combining the CDR3 with reference TRBV7-2 and TRBJ1-5 gives the whole variable domain GAGVSQSPSNKVTEKGKDVELRCDPISGHTALYWYRQSLGQGLEFLIYFQGNSAPDKSGLPSDRFSAERTGGSVSTLTIQRTQQEDSAVYLCASSYRGTEPQHFGDGTRLSIL.